This TCR beta chain was obtained from a study of preoperative IRX-2 immunotherapy in early breast cancer. This CDR3 region has 16 residues. Germline lookup yields CDR1 SGHRS and CDR2 YFSETQ. The V end was cut by 2 bases, the J end by 0 bases, with 15 bases between. Treatment denoted: preoperative locoregional IRX-2 cytokine immunotherapy. Using immunoSEQ multiplex PCR, the repertoire was profiled, and TCRdb retains in-frame clones only, with some absent. The sample lists about 98,000 clones, 86% occurring once. The chain joins TRBV5-1 to TRBJ2-7; D is possibly TRBD2 (6 bases). This sample comprised tumor tissue, obtained after IRX-2 immunotherapy. This clonotype was sampled from a human donor with breast cancer. CDR3 region: CASSFSSGLLSYEQYF. The CDR3 DNA sequence: TGCGCCAGCAGCTTCTCCTCGGGACTCCTCTCCTACGAGCAGTACTTC.